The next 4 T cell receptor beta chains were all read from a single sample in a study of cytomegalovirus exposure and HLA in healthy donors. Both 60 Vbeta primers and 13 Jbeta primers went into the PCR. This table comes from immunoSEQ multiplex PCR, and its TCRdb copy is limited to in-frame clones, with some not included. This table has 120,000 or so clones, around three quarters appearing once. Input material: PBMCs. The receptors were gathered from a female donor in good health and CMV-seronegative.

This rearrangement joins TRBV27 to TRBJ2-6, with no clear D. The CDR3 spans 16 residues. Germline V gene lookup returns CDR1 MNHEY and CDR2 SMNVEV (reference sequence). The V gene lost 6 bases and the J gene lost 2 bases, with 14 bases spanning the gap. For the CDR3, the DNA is TGTGCCAGCAGAACCGGGTCTTTCGCTGGGGCCAACGTCCTGACTTTC. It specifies CASRTGSFAGANVLTF.

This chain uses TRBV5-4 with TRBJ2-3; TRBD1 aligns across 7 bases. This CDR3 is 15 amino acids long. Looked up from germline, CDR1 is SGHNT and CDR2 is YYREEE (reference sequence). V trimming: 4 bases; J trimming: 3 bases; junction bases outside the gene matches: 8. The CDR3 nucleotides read TGTGCCAGCAGCCCAGACAGGGCAAGGACAGATACGCAGTATTTT. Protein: CASSPDRARTDTQYF.

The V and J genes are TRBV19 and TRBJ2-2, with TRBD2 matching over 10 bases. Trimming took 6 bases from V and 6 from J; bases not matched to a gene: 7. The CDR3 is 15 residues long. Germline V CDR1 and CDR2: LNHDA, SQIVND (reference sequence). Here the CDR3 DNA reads TGTGCCAGTAGGGCCAGCGGGGGGGGAGCCGGGGAGCTGTTTTTT. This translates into CASRASGGGAGELFF.

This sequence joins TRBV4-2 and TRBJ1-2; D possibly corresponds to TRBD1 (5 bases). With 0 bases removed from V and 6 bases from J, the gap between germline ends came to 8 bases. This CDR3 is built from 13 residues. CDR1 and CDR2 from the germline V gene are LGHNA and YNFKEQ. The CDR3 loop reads CASSQDRVDGYTF. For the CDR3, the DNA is TGTGCCAGCAGCCAAGACAGGGTAGATGGCTACACCTTC.